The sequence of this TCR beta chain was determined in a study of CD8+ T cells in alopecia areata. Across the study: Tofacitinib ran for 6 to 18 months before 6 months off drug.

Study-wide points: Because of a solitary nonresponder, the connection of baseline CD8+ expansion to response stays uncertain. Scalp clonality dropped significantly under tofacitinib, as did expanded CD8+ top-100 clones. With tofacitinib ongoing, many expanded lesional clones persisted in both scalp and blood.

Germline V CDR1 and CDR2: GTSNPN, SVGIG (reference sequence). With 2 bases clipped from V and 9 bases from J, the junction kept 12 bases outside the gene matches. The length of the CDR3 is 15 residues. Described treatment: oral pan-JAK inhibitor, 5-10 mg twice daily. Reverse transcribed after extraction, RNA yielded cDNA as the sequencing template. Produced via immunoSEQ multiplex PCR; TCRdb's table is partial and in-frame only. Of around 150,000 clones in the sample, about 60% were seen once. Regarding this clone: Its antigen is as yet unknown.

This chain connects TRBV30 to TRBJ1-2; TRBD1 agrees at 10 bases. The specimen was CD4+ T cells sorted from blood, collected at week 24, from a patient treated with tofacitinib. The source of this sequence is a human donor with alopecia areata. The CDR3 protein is CAWSRSGTGVPRYTF. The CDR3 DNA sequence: TGTGCCTGGAGTCGGTCCGGGACAGGGGTTCCTCGCTACACCTTC.